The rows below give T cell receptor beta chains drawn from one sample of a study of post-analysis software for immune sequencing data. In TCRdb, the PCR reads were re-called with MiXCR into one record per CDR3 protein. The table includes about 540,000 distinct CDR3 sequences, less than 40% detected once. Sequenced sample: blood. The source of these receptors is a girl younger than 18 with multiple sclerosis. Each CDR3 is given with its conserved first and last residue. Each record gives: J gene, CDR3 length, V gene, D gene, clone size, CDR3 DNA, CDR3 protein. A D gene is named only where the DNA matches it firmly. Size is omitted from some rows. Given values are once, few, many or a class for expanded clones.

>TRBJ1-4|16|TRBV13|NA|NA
TGTGCCAGCAGCTTAGGACCAGGGGCGAACAATGAAAAACTGTTTTTT
CASSLGPGANNEKLFF
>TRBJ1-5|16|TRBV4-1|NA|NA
TGCGCCAGCAGCCGCGTTTTTGGGGGCCCCAATCAGCCCCAGCATTTT
CASSRVFGGPNQPQHF
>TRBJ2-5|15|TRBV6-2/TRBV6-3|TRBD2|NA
TGTGCCAGCAGCCCTGTACTAGCGGGGGGCGGGACCCAGTACTTC
CASSPVLAGGGTQYF
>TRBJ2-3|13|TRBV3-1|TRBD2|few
TGTGCCAGCAGCCTAGGGACTATAGATACGCAGTATTTT
CASSLGTIDTQYF
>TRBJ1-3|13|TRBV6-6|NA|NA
TGTGCCAGCAGTACTGTATCTCGAAACACCATATATTTT
CASSTVSRNTIYF
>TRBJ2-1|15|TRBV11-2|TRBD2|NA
TGTGCCGGCAGCACTAGCGGGGGAATCTACAATGAGCAGTTCTTC
CAGSTSGGIYNEQFF
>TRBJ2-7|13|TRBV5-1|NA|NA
TGCGCCAGCAGCTTGGGACAGGTCGACGAGCAGTACTTC
CASSLGQVDEQYF
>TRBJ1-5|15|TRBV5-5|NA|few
TGTGCCAGCAGCCCCACCCGGGGCCTCCCTCAGCCCCAGCATTTT
CASSPTRGLPQPQHF
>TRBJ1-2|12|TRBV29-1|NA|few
TGCAGCGTTCCAGGGTCGTTTGGGGGCTACACCTTC
CSVPGSFGGYTF
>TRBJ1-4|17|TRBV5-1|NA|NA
TGCGCCAGCAGCTGGGGGACCGCGGCCTCAACTAATGGAAAACTGTTTTTT
CASSWGTAASTNGKLFF
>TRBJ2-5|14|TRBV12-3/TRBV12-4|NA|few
TGTGCCAGCAGTTTTGTGGGGGGCCAAGAGACCCAGTACTTC
CASSFVGGQETQYF
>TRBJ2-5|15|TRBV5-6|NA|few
TGTGCCAGCAGCTTGGGGGGACGGGTGCAAGAGACCCAGTACTTC
CASSLGGRVQETQYF
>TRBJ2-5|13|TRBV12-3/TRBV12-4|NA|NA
TGTGCCAGCAGTTTTGGGTTCCAAGAGGCCCAGTACTTC
CASSFGFQEAQYF
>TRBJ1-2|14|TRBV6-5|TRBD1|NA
TGTGCCAGCAGTCGGGCAGGGGGCGGCTATGGCTACACCTTC
CASSRAGGGYGYTF
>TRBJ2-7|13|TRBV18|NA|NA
TGTGCCAGCTCACCACCGGGAAGCCATGAGCAGTACTTC
CASSPPGSHEQYF
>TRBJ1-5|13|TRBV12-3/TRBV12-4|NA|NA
TGTGCCAGCAGTATTTCAGGGCAGCAGCCCCAGCATTTT
CASSISGQQPQHF
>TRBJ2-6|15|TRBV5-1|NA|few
TGCGCCAGCAGCTCCACGGTTACTGGGGCCAACGTCCTGACTTTC
CASSSTVTGANVLTF